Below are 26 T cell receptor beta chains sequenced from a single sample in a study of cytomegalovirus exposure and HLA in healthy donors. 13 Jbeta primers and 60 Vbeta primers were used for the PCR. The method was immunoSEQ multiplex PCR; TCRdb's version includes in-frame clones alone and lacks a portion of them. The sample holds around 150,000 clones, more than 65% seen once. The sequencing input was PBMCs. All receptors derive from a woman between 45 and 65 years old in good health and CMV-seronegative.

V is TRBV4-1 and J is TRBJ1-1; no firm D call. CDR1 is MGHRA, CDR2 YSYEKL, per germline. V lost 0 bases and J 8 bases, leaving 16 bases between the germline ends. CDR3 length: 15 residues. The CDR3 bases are TGCGCCAGCAGCCAAGATAACGAAGGCGGCAGAGAAGCTTTCTTT. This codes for CASSQDNEGGREAFF.

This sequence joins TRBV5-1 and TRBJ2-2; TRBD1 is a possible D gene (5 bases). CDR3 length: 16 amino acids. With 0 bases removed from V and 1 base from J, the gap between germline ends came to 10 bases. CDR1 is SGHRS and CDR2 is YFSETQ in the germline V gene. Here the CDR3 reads CASSLAPDRNTGELFF. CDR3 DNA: TGCGCCAGCAGCTTGGCCCCAGACAGGAACACCGGGGAGCTGTTTTTT.

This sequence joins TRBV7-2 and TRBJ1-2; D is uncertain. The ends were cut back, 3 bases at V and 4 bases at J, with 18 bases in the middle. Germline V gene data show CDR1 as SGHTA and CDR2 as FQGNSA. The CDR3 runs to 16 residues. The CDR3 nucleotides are TGTGCCAGCAGCTTTGTTTCCCGAGGGAACCTCTATGGCTACACCTTC. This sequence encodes CASSFVSRGNLYGYTF.

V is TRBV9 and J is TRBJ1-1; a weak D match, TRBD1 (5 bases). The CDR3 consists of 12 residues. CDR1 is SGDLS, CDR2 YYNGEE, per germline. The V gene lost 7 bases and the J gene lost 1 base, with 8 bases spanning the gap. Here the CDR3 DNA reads TGTGCCAGCGGGACTCAGAACACTGAAGCTTTCTTT. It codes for CASGTQNTEAFF.

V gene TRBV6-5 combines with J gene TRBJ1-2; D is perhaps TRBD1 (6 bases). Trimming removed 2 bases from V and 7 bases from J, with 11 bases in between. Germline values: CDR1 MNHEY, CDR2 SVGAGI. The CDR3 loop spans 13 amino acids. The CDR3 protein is CASSYPEDSGYTF. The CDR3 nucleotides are TGTGCCAGCAGTTACCCGGAGGACAGTGGCTACACCTTC.

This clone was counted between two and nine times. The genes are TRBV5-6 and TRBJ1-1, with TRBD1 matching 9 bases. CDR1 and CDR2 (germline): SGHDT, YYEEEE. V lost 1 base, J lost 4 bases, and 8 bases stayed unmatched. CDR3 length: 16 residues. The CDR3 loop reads CASSLTFGQGSTEAFF. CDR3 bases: TGTGCCAGCAGCTTGACCTTCGGACAGGGGTCCACTGAAGCTTTCTTT.

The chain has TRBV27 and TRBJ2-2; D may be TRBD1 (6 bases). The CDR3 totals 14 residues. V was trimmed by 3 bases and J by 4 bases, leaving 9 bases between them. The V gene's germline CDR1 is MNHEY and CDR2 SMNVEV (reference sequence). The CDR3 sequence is CASSLGAATGELFF. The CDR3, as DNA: TGTGCCAGCAGTTTGGGGGCGGCCACCGGGGAGCTGTTTTTT.

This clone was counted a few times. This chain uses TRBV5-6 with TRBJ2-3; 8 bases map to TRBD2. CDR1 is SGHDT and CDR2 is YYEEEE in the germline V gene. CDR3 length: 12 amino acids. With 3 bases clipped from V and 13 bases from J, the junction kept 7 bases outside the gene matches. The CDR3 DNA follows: TGTGCCAGCAGCTGGGCGACTAGCGCGGAGTATTTT. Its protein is CASSWATSAEYF. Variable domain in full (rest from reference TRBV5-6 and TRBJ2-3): DAGVTQSPTHLIKTRGQQVTLRCSPKSGHDTVSWYQQALGQGPQFIFQYYEEEERQRGNFPDRFSGHQFPNYSSELNVNALLLGDSALYLCASSWATSAEYFGPGTRLTVL.

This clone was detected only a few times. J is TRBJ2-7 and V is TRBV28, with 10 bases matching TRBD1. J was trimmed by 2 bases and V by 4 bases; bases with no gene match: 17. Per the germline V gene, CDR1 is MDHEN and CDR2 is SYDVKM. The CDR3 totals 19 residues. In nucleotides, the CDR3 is TGTGCCAGCAGTTACCTGACGCCTCCGGGACAGGGGAGTACCTACGAGCAGTACTTC. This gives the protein CASSYLTPPGQGSTYEQYF.

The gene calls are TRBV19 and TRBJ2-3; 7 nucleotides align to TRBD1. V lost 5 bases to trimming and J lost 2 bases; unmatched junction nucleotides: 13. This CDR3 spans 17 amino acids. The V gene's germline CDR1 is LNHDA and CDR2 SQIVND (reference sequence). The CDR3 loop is CASSAPRDSQYTDTQYF. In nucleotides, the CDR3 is TGTGCCAGTAGTGCGCCCCGGGACAGCCAATACACAGATACGCAGTATTTT.

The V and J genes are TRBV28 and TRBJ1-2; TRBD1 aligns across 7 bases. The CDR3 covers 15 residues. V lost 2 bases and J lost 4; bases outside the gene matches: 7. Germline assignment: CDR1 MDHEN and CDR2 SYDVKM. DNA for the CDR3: TGTGCCAGCAGTTTACTCGGGGGACAGCCCTATGGCTACACCTTC. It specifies CASSLLGGQPYGYTF.

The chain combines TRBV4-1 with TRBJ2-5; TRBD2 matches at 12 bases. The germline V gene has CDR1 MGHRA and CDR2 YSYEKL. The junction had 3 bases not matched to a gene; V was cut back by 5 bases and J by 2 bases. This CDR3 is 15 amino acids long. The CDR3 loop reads CASSLGLAGQETQYF. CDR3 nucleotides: TGCGCCAGCAGCTTGGGACTAGCGGGTCAAGAGACCCAGTACTTC.

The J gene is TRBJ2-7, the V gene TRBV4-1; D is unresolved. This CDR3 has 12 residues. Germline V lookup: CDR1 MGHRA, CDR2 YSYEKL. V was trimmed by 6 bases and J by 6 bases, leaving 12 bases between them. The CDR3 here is CASSYNSGEQYF. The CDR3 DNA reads TGCGCCAGCAGTTACAACAGTGGCGAGCAGTACTTC.

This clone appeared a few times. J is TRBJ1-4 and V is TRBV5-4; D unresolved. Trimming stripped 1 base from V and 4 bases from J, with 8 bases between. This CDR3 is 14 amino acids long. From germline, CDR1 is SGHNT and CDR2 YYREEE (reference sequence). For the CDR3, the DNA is TGTGCCAGCAGCTTGCGTACAGATAATGAAAAACTGTTTTTT. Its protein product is CASSLRTDNEKLFF.

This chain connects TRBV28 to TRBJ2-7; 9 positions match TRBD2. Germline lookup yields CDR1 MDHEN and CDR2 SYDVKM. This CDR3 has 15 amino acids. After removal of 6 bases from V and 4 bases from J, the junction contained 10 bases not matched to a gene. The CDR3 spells CASSPPRAGGYEQYF. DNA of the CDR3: TGTGCCAGCAGCCCCCCCCGAGCGGGAGGATACGAGCAGTACTTC.

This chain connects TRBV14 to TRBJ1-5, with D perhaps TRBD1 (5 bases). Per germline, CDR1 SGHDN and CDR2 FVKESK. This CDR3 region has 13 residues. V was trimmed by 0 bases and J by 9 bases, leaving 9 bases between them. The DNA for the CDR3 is TGTGCCAGCAGCCAAGACAGGGATGGGCCCCAGCATTTT. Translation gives CASSQDRDGPQHF.

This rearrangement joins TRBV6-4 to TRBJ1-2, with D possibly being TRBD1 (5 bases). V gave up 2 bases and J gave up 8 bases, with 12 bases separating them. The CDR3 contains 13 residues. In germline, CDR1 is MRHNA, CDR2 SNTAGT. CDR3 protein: CASSDGTLSGYTF. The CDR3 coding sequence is TGTGCCAGCAGTGACGGGACTTTAAGCGGCTACACCTTC.

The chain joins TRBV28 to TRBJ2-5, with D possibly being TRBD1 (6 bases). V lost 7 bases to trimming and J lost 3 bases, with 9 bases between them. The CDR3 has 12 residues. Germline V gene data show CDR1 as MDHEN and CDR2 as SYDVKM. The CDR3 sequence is CASTPGEETQYF. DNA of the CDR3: TGTGCCAGCACCCCAGGGGAAGAGACCCAGTACTTC.

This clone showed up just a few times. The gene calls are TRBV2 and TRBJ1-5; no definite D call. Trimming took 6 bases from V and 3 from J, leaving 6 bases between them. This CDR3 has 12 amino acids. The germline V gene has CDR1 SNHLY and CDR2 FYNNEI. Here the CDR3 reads CASRRDNQPQHF. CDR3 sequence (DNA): TGTGCCAGCAGACGGGACAATCAGCCCCAGCATTTT.

The CDR3 DNA reads TGTGCCACCAGCGGGAGCGGCTATGGCTACACCTTC. Translation gives CATSGSGYGYTF. The chain is built from TRBV15 and TRBJ1-2; no clear D gene. Trimming took off 5 bases at V and 4 bases at J, with 8 bases between the two ends. Germline V gives CDR1 LNHNV, CDR2 YYDKDF (reference sequence). The CDR3 spans 12 residues.

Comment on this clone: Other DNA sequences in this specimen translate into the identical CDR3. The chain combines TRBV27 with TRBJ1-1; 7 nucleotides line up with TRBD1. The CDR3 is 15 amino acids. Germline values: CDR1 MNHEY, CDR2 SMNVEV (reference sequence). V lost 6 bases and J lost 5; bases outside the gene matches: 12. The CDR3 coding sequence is TGTGCCAGCAGGCCCTCGACAGGGTATGGAACTGAAGCTTTCTTT. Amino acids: CASRPSTGYGTEAFF.

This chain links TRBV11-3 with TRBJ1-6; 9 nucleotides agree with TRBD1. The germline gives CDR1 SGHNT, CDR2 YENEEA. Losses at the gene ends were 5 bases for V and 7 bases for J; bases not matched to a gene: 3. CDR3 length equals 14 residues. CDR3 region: CASSPGQGNSPLHF. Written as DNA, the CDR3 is TGTGCCAGCAGCCCGGGACAGGGAAATTCACCCCTCCACTTT.

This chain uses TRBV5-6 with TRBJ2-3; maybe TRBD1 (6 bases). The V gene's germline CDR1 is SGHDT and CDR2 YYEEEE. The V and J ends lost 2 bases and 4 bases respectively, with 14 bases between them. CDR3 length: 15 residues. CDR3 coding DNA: TGTGCCAGCAGCTTCGGGTCCGACAGGCCAGATACGCAGTATTTT. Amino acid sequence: CASSFGSDRPDTQYF.

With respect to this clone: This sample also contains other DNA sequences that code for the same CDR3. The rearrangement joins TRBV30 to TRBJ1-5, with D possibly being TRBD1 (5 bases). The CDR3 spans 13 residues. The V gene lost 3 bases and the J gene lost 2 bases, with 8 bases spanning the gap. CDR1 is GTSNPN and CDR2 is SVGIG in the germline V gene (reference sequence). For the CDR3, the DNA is TGTGCCTGGAGGGCAGGGCGCAATCAGCCCCAGCATTTT. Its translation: CAWRAGRNQPQHF.

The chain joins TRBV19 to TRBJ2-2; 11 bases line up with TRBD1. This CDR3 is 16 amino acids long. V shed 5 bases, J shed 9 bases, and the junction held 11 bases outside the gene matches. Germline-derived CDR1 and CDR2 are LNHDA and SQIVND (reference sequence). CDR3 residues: CASSVLDRGRRRELFF. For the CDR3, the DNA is TGTGCCAGTAGTGTGCTGGACAGGGGGCGAAGGAGGGAGCTGTTTTTT.

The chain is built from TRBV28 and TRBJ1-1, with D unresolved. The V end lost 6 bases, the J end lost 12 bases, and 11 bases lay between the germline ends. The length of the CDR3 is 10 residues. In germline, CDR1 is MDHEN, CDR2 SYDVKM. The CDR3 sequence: CASRSRVTFF. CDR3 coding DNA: TGTGCCAGCAGATCTAGAGTAACTTTCTTT.